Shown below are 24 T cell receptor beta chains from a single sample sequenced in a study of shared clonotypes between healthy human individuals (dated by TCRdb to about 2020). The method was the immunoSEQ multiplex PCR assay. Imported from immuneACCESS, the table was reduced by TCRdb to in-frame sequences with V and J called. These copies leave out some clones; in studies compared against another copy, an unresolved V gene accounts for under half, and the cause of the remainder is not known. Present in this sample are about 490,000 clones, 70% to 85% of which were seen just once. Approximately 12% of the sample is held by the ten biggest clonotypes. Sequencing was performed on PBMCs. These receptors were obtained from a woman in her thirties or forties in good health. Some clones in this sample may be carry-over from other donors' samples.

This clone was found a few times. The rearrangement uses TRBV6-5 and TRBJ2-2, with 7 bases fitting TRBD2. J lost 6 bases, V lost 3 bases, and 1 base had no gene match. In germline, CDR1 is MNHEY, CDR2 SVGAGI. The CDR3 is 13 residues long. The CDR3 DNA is TGTGCCAGCAGTTATAGCGGGCCCGGGGAGCTGTTTTTT. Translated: CASSYSGPGELFF.

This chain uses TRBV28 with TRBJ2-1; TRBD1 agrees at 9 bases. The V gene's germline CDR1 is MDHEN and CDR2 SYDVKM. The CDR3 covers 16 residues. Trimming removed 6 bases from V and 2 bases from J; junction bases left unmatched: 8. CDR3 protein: CASSPGQGTTYNEQFF. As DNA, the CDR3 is TGTGCCAGCAGCCCCGGACAGGGGACAACCTACAATGAGCAGTTCTTC.

The CDR3: CSGHGTSGRVVGETQYF. The CDR3 DNA reads TGCAGCGGCCACGGGACTAGCGGGAGAGTAGTCGGAGAGACCCAGTACTTC. This chain links TRBV29-1 with TRBJ2-5, with 14 bases matching TRBD2. Germline V gene lookup returns CDR1 SQVTM and CDR2 ANQGSEA. The CDR3 covers 17 residues. V shed 7 bases and J 4 bases; nucleotides not matched to a gene: 14.

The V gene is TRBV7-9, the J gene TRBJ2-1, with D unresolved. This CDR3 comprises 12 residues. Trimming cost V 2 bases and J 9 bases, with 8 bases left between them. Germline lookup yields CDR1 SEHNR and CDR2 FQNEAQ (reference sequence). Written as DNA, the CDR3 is TGTGCCAGCAGCTTATATGTGGGTGAGCAGTTCTTC. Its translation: CASSLYVGEQFF.

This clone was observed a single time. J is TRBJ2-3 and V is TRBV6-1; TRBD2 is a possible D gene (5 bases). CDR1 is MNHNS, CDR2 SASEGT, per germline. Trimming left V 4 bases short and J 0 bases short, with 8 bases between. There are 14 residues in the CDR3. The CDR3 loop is CASSVLASTDTQYF. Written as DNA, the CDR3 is TGTGCCAGCAGTGTTTTAGCGAGCACAGATACGCAGTATTTT.

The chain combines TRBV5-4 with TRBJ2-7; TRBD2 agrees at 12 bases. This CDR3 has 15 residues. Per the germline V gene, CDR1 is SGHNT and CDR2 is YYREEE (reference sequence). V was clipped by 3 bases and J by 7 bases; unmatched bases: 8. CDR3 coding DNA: TGTGCCAGCAGCTCAATGACTAGCGGGAGCTCGGAGCAGTACTTC. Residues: CASSSMTSGSSEQYF.

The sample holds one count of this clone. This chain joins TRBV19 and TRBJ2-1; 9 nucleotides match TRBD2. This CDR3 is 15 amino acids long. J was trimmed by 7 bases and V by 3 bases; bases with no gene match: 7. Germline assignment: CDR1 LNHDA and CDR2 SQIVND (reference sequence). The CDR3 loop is CASSILGLAGNEQFF. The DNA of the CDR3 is TGTGCCAGTAGTATCCTGGGACTAGCTGGTAATGAGCAGTTCTTC.

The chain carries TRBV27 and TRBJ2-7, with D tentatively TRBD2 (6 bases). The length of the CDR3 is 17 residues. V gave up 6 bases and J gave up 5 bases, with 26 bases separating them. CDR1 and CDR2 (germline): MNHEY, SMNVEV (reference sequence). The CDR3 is CASRRSKLGRSGDEQYF. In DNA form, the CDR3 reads TGTGCCAGCAGAAGATCAAAGTTGGGCCGCTCGGGGGACGAGCAGTACTTC.

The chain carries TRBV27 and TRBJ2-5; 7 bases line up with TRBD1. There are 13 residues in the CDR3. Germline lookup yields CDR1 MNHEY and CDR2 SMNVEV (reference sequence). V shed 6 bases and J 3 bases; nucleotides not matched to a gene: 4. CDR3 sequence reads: CASRRDREETQYF. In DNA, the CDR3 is TGTGCCAGCAGGAGGGACAGAGAAGAGACCCAGTACTTC.

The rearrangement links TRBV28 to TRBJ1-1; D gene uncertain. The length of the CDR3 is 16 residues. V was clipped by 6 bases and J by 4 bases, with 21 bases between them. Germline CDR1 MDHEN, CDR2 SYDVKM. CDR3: CASRSTIDPSGTEAFF. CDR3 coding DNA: TGTGCCAGCAGGAGTACAATAGATCCTTCGGGCACTGAAGCTTTCTTT. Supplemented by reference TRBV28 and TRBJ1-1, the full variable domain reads DVKVTQSSRYLVKRTGEKVFLECVQDMDHENMFWYRQDPGLGLRLIYFSYDVKMKEKGDIPEGYSVSREKKERFSLILESASTNQTSMYLCASRSTIDPSGTEAFFGQGTRLTVV.

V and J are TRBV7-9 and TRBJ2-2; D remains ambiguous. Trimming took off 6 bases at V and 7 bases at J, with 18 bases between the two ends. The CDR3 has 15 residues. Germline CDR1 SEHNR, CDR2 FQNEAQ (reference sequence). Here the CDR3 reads CASSPLTTSVGELFF. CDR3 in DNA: TGTGCCAGCAGTCCATTAACTACGTCGGTCGGGGAGCTGTTTTTT.

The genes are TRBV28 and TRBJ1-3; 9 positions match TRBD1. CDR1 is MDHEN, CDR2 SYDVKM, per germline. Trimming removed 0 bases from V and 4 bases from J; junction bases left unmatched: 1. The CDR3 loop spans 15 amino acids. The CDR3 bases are TGTGCCAGCAGTTTATGGGGACAGGGAGGAAACACCATATATTTT. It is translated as CASSLWGQGGNTIYF.

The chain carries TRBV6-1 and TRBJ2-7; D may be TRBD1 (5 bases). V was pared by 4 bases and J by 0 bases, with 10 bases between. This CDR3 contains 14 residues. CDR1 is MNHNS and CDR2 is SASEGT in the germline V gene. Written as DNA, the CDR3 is TGTGCCAGCAGTGCTCAGGGCCACTCCTACGAGCAGTACTTC. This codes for CASSAQGHSYEQYF.

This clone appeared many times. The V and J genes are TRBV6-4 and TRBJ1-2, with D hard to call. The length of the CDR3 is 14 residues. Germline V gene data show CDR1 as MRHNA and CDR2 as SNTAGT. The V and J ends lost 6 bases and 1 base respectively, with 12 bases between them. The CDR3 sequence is CASRADSYNYGYTF. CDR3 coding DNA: TGTGCCAGCAGGGCGGACTCTTATAACTATGGCTACACCTTC.

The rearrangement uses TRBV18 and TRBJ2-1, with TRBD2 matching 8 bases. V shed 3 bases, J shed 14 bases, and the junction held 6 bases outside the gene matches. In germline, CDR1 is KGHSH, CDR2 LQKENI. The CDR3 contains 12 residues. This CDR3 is CASSPSGSIEFF. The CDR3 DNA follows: TGTGCCAGCTCACCGAGCGGGAGTATTGAGTTCTTC. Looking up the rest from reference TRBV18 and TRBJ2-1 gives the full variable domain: NAGVMQNPRHLVRRRGQEARLRCSPMKGHSHVYWYRQLPEEGLKFMVYLQKENIIDESGMPKERFSAEFPKEGPSILRIQQVVRGDSAAYFCASSPSGSIEFFGPGTRLTVL.

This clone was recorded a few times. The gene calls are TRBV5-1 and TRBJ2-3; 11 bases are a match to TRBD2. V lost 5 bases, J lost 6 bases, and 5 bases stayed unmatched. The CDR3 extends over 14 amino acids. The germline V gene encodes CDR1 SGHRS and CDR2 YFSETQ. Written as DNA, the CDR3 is TGCGCCAGCAGTACTAGCGGGGGAGGGGATACGCAGTATTTT. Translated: CASSTSGGGDTQYF. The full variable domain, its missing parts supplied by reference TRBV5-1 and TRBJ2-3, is KAGVTQTPRYLIKTRGQQVTLSCSPISGHRSVSWYQQTPGQGLQFLFEYFSETQRNKGNFPGRFSGRQFSNSRSEMNVSTLELGDSALYLCASSTSGGGDTQYFGPGTRLTVL.

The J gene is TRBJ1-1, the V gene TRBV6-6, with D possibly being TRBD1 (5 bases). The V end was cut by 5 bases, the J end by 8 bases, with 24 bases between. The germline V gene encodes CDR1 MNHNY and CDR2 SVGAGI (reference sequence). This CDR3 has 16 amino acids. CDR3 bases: TGTGCCAGCAGTGTTAGGAACCTCCGGGACCCTAGAGAAGCTTTCTTT. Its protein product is CASSVRNLRDPREAFF.

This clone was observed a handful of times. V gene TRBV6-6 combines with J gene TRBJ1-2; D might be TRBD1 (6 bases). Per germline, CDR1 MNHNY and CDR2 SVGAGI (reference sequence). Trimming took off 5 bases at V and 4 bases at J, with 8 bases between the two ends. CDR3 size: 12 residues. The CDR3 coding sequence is TGTGCCAGCAGTGGGGGCCTCTATGGCTACACCTTC. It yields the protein CASSGGLYGYTF.

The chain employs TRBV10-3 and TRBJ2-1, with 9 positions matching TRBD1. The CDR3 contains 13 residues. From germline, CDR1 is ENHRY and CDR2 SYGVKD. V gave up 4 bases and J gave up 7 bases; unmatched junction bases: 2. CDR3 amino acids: CAISGGQGNEQFF. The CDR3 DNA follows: TGTGCCATCAGTGGGGGACAGGGTAATGAGCAGTTCTTC.

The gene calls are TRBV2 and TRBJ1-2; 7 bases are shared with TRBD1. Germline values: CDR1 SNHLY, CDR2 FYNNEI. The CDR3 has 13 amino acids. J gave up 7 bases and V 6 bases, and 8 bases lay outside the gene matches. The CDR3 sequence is CASRREQGGGYTF. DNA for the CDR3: TGTGCCAGCAGAAGAGAGCAGGGGGGTGGCTACACCTTC.

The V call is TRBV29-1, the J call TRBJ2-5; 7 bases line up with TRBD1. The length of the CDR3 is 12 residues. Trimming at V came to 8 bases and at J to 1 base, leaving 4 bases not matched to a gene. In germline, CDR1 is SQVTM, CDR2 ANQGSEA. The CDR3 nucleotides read TGCAGCATAAGGACAGGCCAAGAGACCCAGTACTTC. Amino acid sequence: CSIRTGQETQYF.

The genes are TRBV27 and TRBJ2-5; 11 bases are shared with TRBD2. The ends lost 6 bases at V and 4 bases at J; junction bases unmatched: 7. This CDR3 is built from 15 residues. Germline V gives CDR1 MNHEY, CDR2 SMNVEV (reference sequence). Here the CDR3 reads CASSQTSGRGETQYF. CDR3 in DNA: TGTGCCAGCAGCCAAACTAGCGGGAGAGGAGAGACCCAGTACTTC.

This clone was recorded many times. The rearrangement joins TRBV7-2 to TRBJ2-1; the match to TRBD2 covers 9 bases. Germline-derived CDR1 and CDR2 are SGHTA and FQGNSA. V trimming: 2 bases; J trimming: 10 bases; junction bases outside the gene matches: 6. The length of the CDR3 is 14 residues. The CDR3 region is CASSLRLAEREQFF. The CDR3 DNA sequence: TGTGCCAGCAGCTTACGACTAGCGGAAAGGGAGCAGTTCTTC.

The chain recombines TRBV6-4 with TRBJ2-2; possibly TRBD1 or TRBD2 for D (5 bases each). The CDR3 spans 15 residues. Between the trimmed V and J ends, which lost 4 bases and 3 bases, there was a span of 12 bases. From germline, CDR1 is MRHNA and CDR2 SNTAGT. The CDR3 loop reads CASSVEGLDTGELFF. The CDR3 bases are TGTGCCAGCAGTGTTGAGGGGCTGGACACCGGGGAGCTGTTTTTT.